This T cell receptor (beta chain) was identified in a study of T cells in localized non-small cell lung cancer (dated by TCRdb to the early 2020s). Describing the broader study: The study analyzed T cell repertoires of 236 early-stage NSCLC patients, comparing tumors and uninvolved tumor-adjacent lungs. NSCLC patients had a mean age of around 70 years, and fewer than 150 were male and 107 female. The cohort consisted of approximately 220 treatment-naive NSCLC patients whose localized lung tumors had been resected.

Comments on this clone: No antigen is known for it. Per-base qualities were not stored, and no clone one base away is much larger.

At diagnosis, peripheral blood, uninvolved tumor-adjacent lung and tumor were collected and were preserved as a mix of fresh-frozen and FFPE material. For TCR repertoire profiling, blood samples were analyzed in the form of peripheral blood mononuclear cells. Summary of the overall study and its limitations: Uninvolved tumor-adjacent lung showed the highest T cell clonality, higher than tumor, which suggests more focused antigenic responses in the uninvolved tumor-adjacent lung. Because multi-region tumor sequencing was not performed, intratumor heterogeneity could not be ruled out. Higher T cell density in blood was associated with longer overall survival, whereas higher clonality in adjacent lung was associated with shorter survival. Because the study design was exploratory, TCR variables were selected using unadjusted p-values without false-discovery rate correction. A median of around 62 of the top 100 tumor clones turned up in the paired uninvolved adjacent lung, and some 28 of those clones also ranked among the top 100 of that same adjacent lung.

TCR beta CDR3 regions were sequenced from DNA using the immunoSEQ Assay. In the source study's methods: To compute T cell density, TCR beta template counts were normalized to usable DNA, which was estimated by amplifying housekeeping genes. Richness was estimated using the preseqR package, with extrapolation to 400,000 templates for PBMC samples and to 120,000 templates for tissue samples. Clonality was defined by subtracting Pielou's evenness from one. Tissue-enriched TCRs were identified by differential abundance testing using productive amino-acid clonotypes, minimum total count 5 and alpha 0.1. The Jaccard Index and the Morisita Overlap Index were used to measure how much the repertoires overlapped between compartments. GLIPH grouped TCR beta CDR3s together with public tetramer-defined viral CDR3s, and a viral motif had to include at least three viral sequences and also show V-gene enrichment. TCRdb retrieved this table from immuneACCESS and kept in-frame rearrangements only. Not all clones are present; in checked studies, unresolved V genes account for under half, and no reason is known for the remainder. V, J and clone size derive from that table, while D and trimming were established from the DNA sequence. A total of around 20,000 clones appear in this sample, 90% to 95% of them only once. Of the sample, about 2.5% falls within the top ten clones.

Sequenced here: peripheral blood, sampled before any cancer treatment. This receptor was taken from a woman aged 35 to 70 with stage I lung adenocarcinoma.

In nucleotide form, the sequence is TGTGCCAGTAGTATAGATCAGGGGGGCCTGGGGCCCCAGCATTTT. This is translated as CASSIDQGGLGPQHF. Recombination joined TRBV19 with TRBJ1-5; TRBD1 lines up with 7 middle nucleotides. For CDR1 and CDR2, the germline V gene (reference sequence) lists LNHDA and SQIVND. Reading from cysteine to phenylalanine, the CDR3 counts 15 amino acids. This entry keeps only the CDR3 DNA: 45 bases, framed from base 1. V has 0 bases trimmed and J has 9 bases trimmed; junction bases matching no gene number 8. With the portions outside the CDR3 filled from the reference TRBV19 and TRBJ1-5 genes, the complete variable region becomes DGGITQSPKYLFRKEGQNVTLSCEQNLNHDAMYWYRQDPGQGLRLIYYSQIVNDFQKGDIAEGYSVSREKKESFPLTVTSAQKNPTAFYLCASSIDQGGLGPQHFGDGTRLSIL.